This T cell receptor (beta chain) was sequenced in a study of blood T cells in healthy people across ages. Study at large: Capturing about one barcoded beta molecule per two T cells was achieved by template switching.

A second PCR of about 7 to 12 cycles used a sample-barcoded 5' primer and a J-beta primer mix. A template-switch adaptor containing 12 random nucleotides labeled each cDNA molecule. MiXCR, applied by TCRdb to the 5' RACE reads, yields one record per CDR3 protein. Found here are 700,000 to 800,000 distinct CDR3 sequences, 40% to 45% of them singletons; the top ten hold roughly 19%. A remark on this clonotype: Antigen unknown.

Healthy Caucasian individuals from Russia aged roughly 6 to 90 served as donors. Notes on the study in general: Per-million-T-cell TCR beta diversity fell roughly linearly with age.

Germline CDR1 is MGHDK and CDR2 is SYGVNS. The length of the CDR3 is 18 residues. Trimming took 4 bases from V and 3 from J; bases not matched to a gene: 14. The specimen was blood. This chain connects TRBV25-1 to TRBJ2-7; 11 bases match TRBD2. This clonotype was sampled from a woman aged 60-75 years in good health. The CDR3, as DNA: TGTGCCAGCAGTGCCGACATTATTACTAGCGGGAGATACTACGAGCAGTACTTC. This gives the protein CASSADIITSGRYYEQYF.